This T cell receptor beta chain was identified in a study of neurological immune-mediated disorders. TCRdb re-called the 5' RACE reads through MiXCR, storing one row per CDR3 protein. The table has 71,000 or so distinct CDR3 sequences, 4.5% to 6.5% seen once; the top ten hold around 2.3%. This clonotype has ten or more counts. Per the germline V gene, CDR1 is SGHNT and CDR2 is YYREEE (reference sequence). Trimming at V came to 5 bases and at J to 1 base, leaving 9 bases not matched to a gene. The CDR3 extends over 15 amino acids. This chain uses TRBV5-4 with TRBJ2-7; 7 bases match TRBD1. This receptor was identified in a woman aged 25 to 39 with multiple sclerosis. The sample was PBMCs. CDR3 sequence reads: CASSIDRETSYEQYF. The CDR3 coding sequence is TGTGCCAGCAGTATTGACAGGGAGACATCCTACGAGCAGTACTTC. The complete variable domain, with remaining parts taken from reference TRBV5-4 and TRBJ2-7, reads ETGVTQSPTHLIKTRGQQVTLRCSSQSGHNTVSWYQQALGQGPQFIFQYYREEENGRGNFPPRFSGLQFPNYSSELNVNALELDDSALYLCASSIDRETSYEQYFGPGTRLTVT.